Each of the 26 T cell receptor beta chains below was sequenced from the same sample in a study of blood T cell repertoires in COVID-19. Here immunoSEQ multiplex PCR was the method, and the copy in TCRdb shows in-frame clones only, minus some. The sample holds about 120,000 clones, 79% seen once. Sequenced sample: peripheral blood. The receptors come from an elderly woman with acute or convalescent COVID-19.

This chain connects TRBV28 to TRBJ2-7; 9 nucleotides align to TRBD2. This CDR3 spans 15 amino acids. With 2 bases clipped from V and 3 bases from J, the junction kept 5 bases outside the gene matches. CDR1 is MDHEN and CDR2 is SYDVKM in the germline V gene. Here the CDR3 reads CASSLGGGAVYEQYF. The CDR3 region has the DNA TGTGCCAGCAGTTTAGGCGGGGGGGCCGTCTACGAGCAGTACTTC.

The V gene is TRBV7-3, the J gene TRBJ2-1, with TRBD2 matching 8 bases. With 2 bases clipped from V and 9 bases from J, the junction kept 12 bases outside the gene matches. The CDR3 loop spans 16 amino acids. The germline CDR1 and CDR2 sequences are SGHTA and FQGTGA. CDR3 sequence: CASSLGTGGNLGEQFF. In DNA, the CDR3 is TGTGCCAGCAGCTTAGGGACGGGGGGGAACCTTGGTGAGCAGTTCTTC.

The chain joins TRBV29-1 to TRBJ2-3; tentative D call: TRBD2 (5 bases). The CDR3 consists of 15 residues. V gave up 2 bases and J gave up 2 bases, with 14 bases separating them. Germline CDR1 is SQVTM and CDR2 is ANQGSEA. The CDR3 reads CSVESSGVVTDTQYF. In DNA, the CDR3 is TGCAGCGTTGAATCCAGCGGTGTAGTCACAGATACGCAGTATTTT.

The chain is built from TRBV5-1 and TRBJ2-3; D is uncertain. V dropped 0 bases and J dropped 5 bases, with 10 bases sitting between them. The CDR3 is 14 amino acids. Germline CDR1 is SGHRS and CDR2 is YFSETQ. The CDR3 DNA follows: TGCGCCAGCAGCTTGGGCGATTGGAGAGATACGCAGTATTTT. It encodes CASSLGDWRDTQYF.

The J gene is TRBJ1-6, the V gene TRBV6-5; 7 nucleotides line up with TRBD1. J lost 7 bases, V lost 6 bases, and 9 bases had no gene match. The CDR3 has 15 residues. Germline V gives CDR1 MNHEY, CDR2 SVGAGI. Here the CDR3 DNA reads TGTGCCAGCAGGTCCGACAGGGCTCGAAATTCACCCCTCCACTTT. Encoded protein: CASRSDRARNSPLHF.

This clone has just one count. This chain joins TRBV27 and TRBJ1-5; maybe TRBD1 (5 bases). Germline V lookup: CDR1 MNHEY, CDR2 SMNVEV (reference sequence). Trimming took 3 bases from V and 6 from J, leaving 15 bases between them. CDR3 length equals 15 residues. CDR3 sequence: CASSFRGGGGQPQHF. CDR3 nucleotide sequence: TGTGCCAGCAGTTTTCGGGGGGGTGGGGGTCAGCCCCAGCATTTT.

J is TRBJ2-5 and V is TRBV30, with D possibly TRBD2 on 6 matching bases. The CDR3 runs 13 residues. Germline CDR1 reads GTSNPN; CDR2 reads SVGIG (reference sequence). V was pared by 2 bases and J by 4 bases, with 11 bases between. The DNA of the CDR3 is TGTGCCTGGAGTCAAACTAGCCGAGAGACCCAGTACTTC. It translates to CAWSQTSRETQYF.

This chain connects TRBV28 to TRBJ1-2; D possibly corresponds to TRBD1 (6 bases). Trimming cost V 4 bases and J 2 bases, with 8 bases left between them. Germline V gives CDR1 MDHEN, CDR2 SYDVKM. The CDR3 contains 13 residues. The CDR3: CASSSGTNYGYTF. For the CDR3, the DNA is TGTGCCAGCAGTTCCGGGACAAACTATGGCTACACCTTC.

The genes are TRBV29-1 and TRBJ2-5; maybe TRBD1 (5 bases). Germline lookup yields CDR1 SQVTM and CDR2 ANQGSEA. The V end was cut by 4 bases, the J end by 4 bases, with 13 bases between. The CDR3 is 13 amino acids. The CDR3 DNA reads TGCAGCGTTGTGGCTAGGGGTGGAGAGACCCAGTACTTC. As protein: CSVVARGGETQYF.

Only a few counts were recorded for this clone. This chain links TRBV30 with TRBJ1-3; no clear D gene. Trimming left V 5 bases short and J 7 bases short, with 18 bases between. Germline values: CDR1 GTSNPN, CDR2 SVGIG (reference sequence). This CDR3 contains 14 residues. The CDR3 sequence is CAWGSGTLGNTIYF. DNA of the CDR3: TGTGCCTGGGGATCGGGAACTTTGGGGAACACCATATATTTT.

The chain joins TRBV6-5 to TRBJ1-1; the D gene is possibly TRBD1 (5 bases). Germline V CDR1 and CDR2: MNHEY, SVGAGI. V lost 1 base and J lost 8, with 11 bases in between. The CDR3 sequence is 13 residues long. For the CDR3, the DNA is TGTGCCAGCAGTTACTTTATTGGGGCCGAAGCTTTCTTT. Its translation is CASSYFIGAEAFF.

The V and J genes are TRBV19 and TRBJ1-4; TRBD1 matches at 7 bases. The germline gives CDR1 LNHDA, CDR2 SQIVND (reference sequence). This CDR3 has 15 amino acids. The V segment lost 4 bases and the J segment 4 bases; nucleotides outside the gene matches: 6. CDR3 sequence (DNA): TGTGCCAGTAGTAGGTGGGACAGCATTAATGAAAAACTGTTTTTT. Protein sequence: CASSRWDSINEKLFF.

The chain links TRBV18 to TRBJ1-4, with D perhaps matching TRBD1 (6 bases). CDR3 length: 15 amino acids. V gave up 0 bases and J gave up 6 bases, with 11 bases separating them. The germline CDR1 and CDR2 sequences are KGHSH and LQKENI. CDR3 in DNA: TGTGCCAGCTCACCACCGGGACAAAGGGATGAAAAACTGTTTTTT. Protein sequence: CASSPPGQRDEKLFF.

This clone was counted between two and nine times. V gene TRBV20-1 combines with J gene TRBJ2-7; weak D call: TRBD1 (6 bases). This CDR3 has 11 amino acids. V gave up 6 bases and J gave up 5 bases, with 11 bases separating them. The V gene's germline CDR1 is DFQATT and CDR2 SNEGSKA (reference sequence). The chain's CDR3 is CSARQVHEQYF. The CDR3 region has the DNA TGCAGTGCGCGACAGGTCCACGAGCAGTACTTC.

CDR3 sequence: CASSVAGQGLVYTF. For the CDR3, the DNA is TGTGCCAGCAGCGTAGCGGGACAGGGACTGGTCTACACCTTC. This chain links TRBV9 with TRBJ1-2, with 9 nucleotides matching TRBD1. The CDR3 spans 14 residues. In germline, CDR1 is SGDLS, CDR2 YYNGEE. V lost 0 bases and J lost 10; bases outside the gene matches: 7.

The V and J genes are TRBV5-6 and TRBJ1-2; TRBD1 is a possible D gene (6 bases). Trimming shortened V by 4 bases and J by 3 bases, and 7 bases separated the two germline ends. Germline V CDR1 and CDR2: SGHDT, YYEEEE. This CDR3 is 12 amino acids long. The CDR3 coding sequence is TGTGCCAGCAGCCCAGGGGACTATGGCTACACCTTC. Its translation: CASSPGDYGYTF.

This chain connects TRBV5-6 to TRBJ1-2; 8 positions agree with TRBD1. The germline V gene has CDR1 SGHDT and CDR2 YYEEEE. V shed 4 bases, J shed 10 bases, and the junction held 12 bases outside the gene matches. The CDR3 runs 14 residues. The CDR3 region has the DNA TGTGCCAGCAGCGGCCTGACAGGGGCTTTTGACTACACCTTC. Its protein is CASSGLTGAFDYTF.

The chain joins TRBV30 to TRBJ2-1; 8 nucleotides align to TRBD2. The CDR3 runs to 13 residues. Per the germline V gene, CDR1 is GTSNPN and CDR2 is SVGIG (reference sequence). The ends lost 8 bases at V and 3 bases at J; junction bases unmatched: 6. The CDR3: CARSGGRYNEQFF. CDR3 in DNA: TGTGCCCGGTCGGGGGGGCGCTACAATGAGCAGTTCTTC.

This clone has just a few counts. This chain uses TRBV4-3 with TRBJ1-2; TRBD1 matches 8 bases. The germline CDR1 and CDR2 sequences are LGHNA and YSLEER. This CDR3 has 20 residues. V gave up 6 bases and J gave up 3 bases; unmatched junction bases: 24. CDR3 region: CASSLNLGGQALNTYYGYTF. CDR3 nucleotides: TGCGCCAGCAGTCTCAACTTGGGGGGACAGGCTCTCAACACTTACTATGGCTACACCTTC.

V and J are TRBV4-1 and TRBJ2-1; TRBD2 aligns across 7 bases. This CDR3 is 15 amino acids long. Germline CDR1 and CDR2: MGHRA and YSYEKL. Losses at the gene ends were 3 bases for V and 0 bases for J; bases not matched to a gene: 2. CDR3 protein: CASSHGTISYNEQFF. The CDR3 nucleotides are TGCGCCAGCAGCCACGGGACTATCTCCTACAATGAGCAGTTCTTC.

The chain is built from TRBV9 and TRBJ1-2; no definite D call. CDR3 size: 13 residues. V gave up 0 bases and J gave up 6 bases, with 9 bases separating them. Germline CDR1 and CDR2: SGDLS and YYNGEE. This chain's CDR3 is CASSVEGGHGYTF. The CDR3 nucleotides read TGTGCCAGCAGCGTAGAGGGAGGCCATGGCTACACCTTC.

The rearrangement links TRBV12-3 or TRBV12-4 to TRBJ1-3; D uncertain. The CDR3 runs 13 residues. Trimming pared 3 bases from V and 4 bases from J, leaving 7 bases between. Here the CDR3 reads CASSFGGGNTIYF. Written as DNA, the CDR3 is TGTGCCAGCAGTTTTGGCGGGGGAAACACCATATATTTT.

The chain recombines TRBV7-2 with TRBJ1-3; D gene unclear. The germline gives CDR1 SGHTA, CDR2 FQGNSA. This CDR3 region has 17 residues. The V end was cut by 5 bases, the J end by 0 bases, with 17 bases between. The CDR3 nucleotides read TGTGCCAGCAGCCTAAATCTACTCGGGAGCTCTGGAAACACCATATATTTT. Its protein product is CASSLNLLGSSGNTIYF. Full variable domain (outside the CDR3, taken from reference TRBV7-2 and TRBJ1-3): GAGVSQSPSNKVTEKGKDVELRCDPISGHTALYWYRQSLGQGLEFLIYFQGNSAPDKSGLPSDRFSAERTGGSVSTLTIQRTQQEDSAVYLCASSLNLLGSSGNTIYFGEGSWLTVV.

J is TRBJ1-2 and V is TRBV7-9, with 8 bases matching TRBD1. Germline assignment: CDR1 SEHNR and CDR2 FQNEAQ (reference sequence). The ends lost 1 base at V and 3 bases at J; junction bases unmatched: 7. The CDR3 contains 16 residues. Written as DNA, the CDR3 is TGTGCCAGCAGCTTAGGGCGGACAGGGTGGGACTATGGCTACACCTTC. Amino acid sequence: CASSLGRTGWDYGYTF.

This clone was observed a handful of times. The rearrangement joins TRBV4-2 to TRBJ1-1; 10 bases map to TRBD1. The V segment lost 0 bases and the J segment 3 bases; nucleotides outside the gene matches: 4. Looked up from germline, CDR1 is LGHNA and CDR2 is YNFKEQ. CDR3 length: 16 residues. CDR3 sequence: CASSQDKGQGDTEAFF. The CDR3 DNA is TGTGCCAGCAGCCAAGATAAAGGACAGGGGGACACTGAAGCTTTCTTT.

The V gene is TRBV3-1 (or the pseudogene TRBV3-2), the J gene TRBJ1-2; weak D call: TRBD1 (5 bases). The CDR3 covers 14 residues. Deletions cut 3 bases from V and 1 base from J, with 9 bases between. Germline assignment: CDR1 LGHDT and CDR2 YNNKEL (reference sequence). CDR3 sequence: CASSHLDSNYGYTF. The CDR3 DNA sequence: TGTGCCAGCAGCCATCTCGACAGTAACTATGGCTACACCTTC.